The clone carrying this T cell receptor beta chain was seen more than once but under ten times. From germline, CDR1 is SGHRS and CDR2 YFSETQ. V lost 0 bases to trimming and J lost 4 bases; unmatched junction nucleotides: 4. This CDR3 comprises 15 residues. This specimen belongs to a study of identical twins. Via MiXCR, TCRdb re-called the 5' RACE reads, giving one row per CDR3 protein. Of approximately 190,000 distinct CDR3 sequences in the sample, about 15% were seen once. Another study also made use of these data, one on T cells expressing NK-cell markers. This second report adds: Once again these clonotypes came out on top in the CD3+CD56-NKG2C+ fraction of a few donors.

The chain recombines TRBV5-1 with TRBJ1-5; 7 nucleotides line up with TRBD1. This TCR derives from a woman aged 18-29 years in good health. The specimen sequenced was CD8+ T cells sorted from blood. The CDR3 sequence is CASSLDGTVNQPQHF. CDR3 bases: TGCGCCAGCAGCTTGGACGGGACAGTAAATCAGCCCCAGCATTTT.